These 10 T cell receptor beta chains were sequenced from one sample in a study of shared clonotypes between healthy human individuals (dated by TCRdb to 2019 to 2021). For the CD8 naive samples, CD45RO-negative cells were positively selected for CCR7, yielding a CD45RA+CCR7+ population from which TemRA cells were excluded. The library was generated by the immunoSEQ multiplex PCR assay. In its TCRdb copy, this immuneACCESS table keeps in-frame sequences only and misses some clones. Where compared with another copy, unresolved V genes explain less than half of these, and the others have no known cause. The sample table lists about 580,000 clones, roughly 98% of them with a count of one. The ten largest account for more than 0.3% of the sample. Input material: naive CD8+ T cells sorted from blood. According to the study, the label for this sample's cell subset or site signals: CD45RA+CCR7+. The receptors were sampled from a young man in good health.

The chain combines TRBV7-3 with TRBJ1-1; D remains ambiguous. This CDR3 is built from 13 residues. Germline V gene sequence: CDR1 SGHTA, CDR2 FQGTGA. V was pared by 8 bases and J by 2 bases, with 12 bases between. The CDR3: CASSVFFNTEAFF. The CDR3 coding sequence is TGTGCCAGCTCTGTGTTCTTTAACACTGAAGCTTTCTTT.

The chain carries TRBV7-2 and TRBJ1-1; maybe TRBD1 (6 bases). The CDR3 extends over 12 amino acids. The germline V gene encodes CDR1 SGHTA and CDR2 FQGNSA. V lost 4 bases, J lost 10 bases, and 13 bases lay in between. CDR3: CASSSTGSRAFF. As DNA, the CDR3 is TGTGCCAGCAGCTCCACAGGGTCTAGAGCTTTCTTT.

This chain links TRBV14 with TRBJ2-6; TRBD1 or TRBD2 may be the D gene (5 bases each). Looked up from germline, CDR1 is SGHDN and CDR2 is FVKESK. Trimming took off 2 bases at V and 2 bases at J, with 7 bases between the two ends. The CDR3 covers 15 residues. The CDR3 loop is CASSQLGAGANVLTF. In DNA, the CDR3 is TGTGCCAGCAGCCAACTGGGGGCTGGGGCCAACGTCCTGACTTTC.

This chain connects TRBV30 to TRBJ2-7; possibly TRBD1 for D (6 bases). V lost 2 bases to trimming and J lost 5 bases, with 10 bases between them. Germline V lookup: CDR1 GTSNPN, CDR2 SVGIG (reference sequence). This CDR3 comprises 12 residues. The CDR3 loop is CAWSPTGDEQYF. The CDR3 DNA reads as TGTGCCTGGAGTCCGACAGGTGACGAGCAGTACTTC.

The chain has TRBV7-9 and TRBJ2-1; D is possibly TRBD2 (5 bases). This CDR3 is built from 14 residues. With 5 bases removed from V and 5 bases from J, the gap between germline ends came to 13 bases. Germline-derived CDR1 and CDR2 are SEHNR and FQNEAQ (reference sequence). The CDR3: CASSPTEADNEQFF. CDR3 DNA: TGTGCCAGCAGCCCCACGGAGGCAGACAATGAGCAGTTCTTC.

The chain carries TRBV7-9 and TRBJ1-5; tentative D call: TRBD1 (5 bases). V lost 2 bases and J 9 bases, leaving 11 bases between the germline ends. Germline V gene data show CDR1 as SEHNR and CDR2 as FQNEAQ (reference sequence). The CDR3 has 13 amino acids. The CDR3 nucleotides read TGTGCCAGCAGCTTATCCGGGGGTGCGCCCCAGCATTTT. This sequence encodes CASSLSGGAPQHF.

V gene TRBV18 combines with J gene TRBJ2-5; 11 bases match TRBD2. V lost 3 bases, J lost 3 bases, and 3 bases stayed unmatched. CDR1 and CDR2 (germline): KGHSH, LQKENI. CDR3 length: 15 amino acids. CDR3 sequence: CASSPGTSGKETQYF. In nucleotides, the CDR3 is TGTGCCAGCTCACCCGGGACTAGCGGAAAAGAGACCCAGTACTTC.

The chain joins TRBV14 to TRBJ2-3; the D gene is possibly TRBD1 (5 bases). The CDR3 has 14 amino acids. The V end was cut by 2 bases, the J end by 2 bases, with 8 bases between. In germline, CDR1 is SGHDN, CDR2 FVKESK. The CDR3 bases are TGTGCCAGCAGCCAACTGACAGACACAGATACGCAGTATTTT. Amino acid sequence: CASSQLTDTDTQYF.

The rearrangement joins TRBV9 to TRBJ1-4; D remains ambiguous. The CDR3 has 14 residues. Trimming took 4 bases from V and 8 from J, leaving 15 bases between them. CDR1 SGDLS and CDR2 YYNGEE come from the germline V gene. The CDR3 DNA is TGTGCCAGCAGCACCGGGAGAGGAAGGGAAAAACTGTTTTTT. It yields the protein CASSTGRGREKLFF. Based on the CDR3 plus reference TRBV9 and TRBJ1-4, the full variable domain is DSGVTQTPKHLITATGQRVTLRCSPRSGDLSVYWYQQSLDQGLQFLIQYYNGEERAKGNILERFSAQQFPDLHSELNLSSLELGDSALYFCASSTGRGREKLFFGSGTQLSVL.

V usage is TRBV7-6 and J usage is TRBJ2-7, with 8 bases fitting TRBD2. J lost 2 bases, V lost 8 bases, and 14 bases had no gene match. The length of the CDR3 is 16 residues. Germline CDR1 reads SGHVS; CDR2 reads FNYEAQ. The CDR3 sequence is CASSFGSGSSPYEQYF. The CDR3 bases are TGTGCCAGCTCATTCGGAAGCGGGAGTTCGCCCTACGAGCAGTACTTC.